Listed below are T cell receptor beta chains from one sample, sequenced in a study of neurological immune-mediated disorders. TCRdb itself ran the 5' RACE reads through MiXCR, one entry per CDR3 protein. This table holds 55,000 to 85,000 distinct CDR3 sequences, about 3% found once. Specimen: PBMCs. These receptors originate from a woman aged 45-59 years with multiple sclerosis. Both conserved end residues are part of each CDR3. D genes are given only for firm matches. Clone sizes are shown as once, few or many counts, or a class when the clone is expanded.

clone_size d_call j_call v_call cdr3_aa cdr3_nt
many TRBD2 TRBJ2-3 TRBV10-3 CAISALRGGSTDTQYF TGTGCCATCAGTGCTTTGCGGGGGGGCAGCACAGATACGCAGTATTTT
many TRBD2 TRBJ2-2 TRBV5-1 CASSLGQGASGPGELFF TGCGCCAGCAGCTTGGGCCAAGGGGCTAGCGGGCCCGGGGAGCTGTTTTTT
many . TRBJ1-2 TRBV6-5 CASKTYRQAGYGYTF TGTGCCAGCAAGACCTATAGGCAGGCAGGATATGGCTACACCTTC
many TRBD2 TRBJ2-1 TRBV29-1 CSVRGTSGSDDEQFF TGCAGCGTCAGGGGGACTAGCGGGAGTGATGATGAGCAGTTCTTC
many TRBD1 TRBJ2-5 TRBV5-1 CASSKDRLQETQYF TGCGCCAGCAGCAAGGACAGGCTACAAGAGACCCAGTACTTC
many . TRBJ2-7 TRBV10-3 CAISEFGRRDGGLSYEQYF TGTGCCATCAGTGAGTTTGGACGACGGGACGGCGGGCTCTCCTACGAGCAGTACTTC
many TRBD2 TRBJ2-3 TRBV7-2 CASSLAGTSADTQYF TGTGCCAGCAGCTTAGCCGGGACTAGTGCAGATACGCAGTATTTT
many . TRBJ2-7 TRBV6-2/TRBV6-3 CASSRPGRSSYEQYF TGTGCCAGCAGTAGACCGGGACGTAGCTCCTACGAGCAGTACTTC
many TRBD1 TRBJ1-6 TRBV5-1 CASSLAGQGYSPLHF TGCGCCAGCAGCTTGGCGGGACAGGGATATTCACCCCTCCACTTT
many . TRBJ1-5 TRBV19 CASSTGPFSNQPQHF TGTGCCAGTAGCACAGGACCGTTTAGCAATCAGCCCCAGCATTTT
many TRBD1 TRBJ1-2 TRBV12-3/TRBV12-4 CASLKQGFIGYTF TGTGCCAGCCTGAAACAGGGGTTCATTGGCTACACCTTC
many TRBD1 TRBJ2-1 TRBV5-1 CASSLGQGAREQFF TGCGCCAGCAGCTTGGGACAGGGGGCAAGAGAGCAGTTCTTC
many . TRBJ2-2 TRBV4-3 CASSPGFADGELFF TGCGCCAGCAGCCCTGGTTTTGCGGACGGGGAGCTGTTTTTT
many . TRBJ1-1 TRBV20-1 CSARPIRSRGTEAFF TGCAGTGCTAGGCCGATAAGGAGTAGGGGGACTGAAGCTTTCTTT
many . TRBJ1-1 TRBV5-6 CASISWSRVATEAFF TGTGCCAGCATCTCGTGGTCCAGGGTCGCCACTGAAGCTTTCTTT
many . TRBJ2-3 TRBV11-3 CASSPPEDTQYF TGTGCCAGCAGCCCACCCGAGGATACGCAGTATTTT
many . TRBJ2-3 TRBV20-1 CSASPGGINTQYF TGCAGTGCTAGCCCGGGGGGCATAAATACGCAGTATTTT
many TRBD1 TRBJ1-2 TRBV14 CASSPTRGAGGYGYTF TGTGCCAGCAGCCCGACGAGGGGGGCAGGGGGCTATGGCTACACCTTC
many TRBD1 TRBJ1-1 TRBV25-1 CASSADRGFGTEAFF TGTGCCAGCAGTGCCGACAGGGGTTTCGGAACTGAAGCTTTCTTT
many . TRBJ1-5 TRBV28 CASSFPGGQPQHF TGTGCCAGCAGTTTCCCGGGTGGGCAGCCCCAGCATTTT
many . TRBJ2-7 TRBV20-1 CSARTNGEQYF TGCAGTGCAAGGACGAACGGCGAGCAGTACTTC
many . TRBJ1-2 TRBV12-3/TRBV12-4 CASSLISQSNYGYTF TGTGCCAGCAGTTTGATATCTCAATCTAACTATGGCTACACCTTC
many TRBD2 TRBJ2-1 TRBV29-1 CSVAEREDDEQFF TGCAGCGTTGCCGAGCGGGAGGACGATGAGCAGTTCTTC
many TRBD1 TRBJ2-2 TRBV24-1 CATSDQGQVNTGELFF TGTGCCACCAGTGATCAGGGACAGGTGAACACCGGGGAGCTGTTTTTT
many TRBD2 TRBJ2-1 TRBV5-1 CASSFGTSGGLDNEQFF TGCGCCAGCAGCTTTGGGACTAGCGGGGGGCTGGACAATGAGCAGTTCTTC
few . TRBJ2-7 TRBV12-3/TRBV12-4 CASSFPGSYEQYF TGTGCCAGCAGTTTCCCCGGTTCCTACGAGCAGTACTTC
many . TRBJ2-3 TRBV7-9 CASSLNVGGMADTQYF TGTGCCAGCAGCTTAAATGTTGGAGGCATGGCAGATACGCAGTATTTT
many TRBD1 TRBJ1-5 TRBV7-2 CASSGQGLSNQPQHF TGTGCCAGCAGCGGACAGGGTCTGAGCAATCAGCCCCAGCATTTT
many . TRBJ2-7 TRBV5-1 CASRPRGERKQYF TGCGCCAGCAGACCACGCGGGGAGAGAAAGCAGTACTTC
medium-sized TRBD1 TRBJ2-5 TRBV6-6 CASSDRAGLQETQYF TGTGCCAGCAGCGACAGGGCCGGGTTGCAAGAGACCCAGTACTTC
many . TRBJ1-1 TRBV7-2 CASSLLGRAEAFF TGTGCCAGCAGCTTATTGGGGAGGGCTGAAGCTTTCTTT
many . TRBJ2-2 TRBV9 CASSVLPVEQSNTGELFF TGTGCCAGCAGCGTACTCCCGGTCGAACAATCGAACACCGGGGAGCTGTTTTTT
many . TRBJ1-1 TRBV20-1 CSAKWTPNTEAFF TGCAGTGCGAAATGGACGCCGAACACTGAAGCTTTCTTT
many . TRBJ1-3 TRBV20-1 CSVWVGDGNTIYF TGCAGTGTCTGGGTCGGGGATGGAAACACCATATATTTT
many TRBD1 TRBJ2-2 TRBV5-1 CASSDFGTGVTGELFF TGCGCCAGCAGCGATTTTGGGACAGGCGTAACCGGGGAGCTGTTTTTT
many . TRBJ2-2 TRBV11-3 CASSLGPTGELFF TGTGCCAGCAGCTTAGGTCCCACCGGGGAGCTGTTTTTT
many . TRBJ2-2 TRBV29-1 CSVGGRDYYTGELFF TGCAGCGTTGGAGGCAGAGACTATTACACCGGGGAGCTGTTTTTT
many . TRBJ2-4 TRBV19 CASSIPGVDIQYF TGTGCCAGTAGTATACCAGGGGTGGACATTCAGTACTTC
many . TRBJ2-3 TRBV5-6 CASSLGLATTDTQYF TGTGCCAGCAGCTTGGGTCTAGCGACAACAGATACGCAGTATTTT
many . TRBJ2-3 TRBV5-1 CASSWGGQDGDTQYF TGCGCCAGCAGCTGGGGAGGACAGGATGGAGATACGCAGTATTTT